This TCR beta chain was captured by sequencing in a study of blood T cell repertoires in COVID-19. Clones were sequenced by immunoSEQ multiplex PCR, and TCRdb holds only the in-frame ones, with some missing. The profile shows about 160,000 clones, 75% to 90% of them singletons. The CDR3 has 16 amino acids. The ends were cut back, 1 base at V and 4 bases at J, with 16 bases in the middle. The germline gives CDR1 LNHNV, CDR2 YYDKDF (reference sequence). Participants came from 20 to 25 US areas, aged roughly 18 to 89 years. Sequences were obtained from PBMCs or T cells enriched from blood (not recorded which). The TCR originated in a woman aged 60-75 years who had recovered from COVID-19. The chain joins TRBV15 to TRBJ1-2; possibly TRBD1 for D (6 bases). The CDR3 DNA reads as TGTGCCACCAGCAGAGGAGGATCGAAGGGGGTCTATGGCTACACCTTC. Translating gives CATSRGGSKGVYGYTF.